This T cell receptor beta chain originates from a study of blood T cells in healthy people across ages. Next came a second PCR, run for about 7 to 12 cycles, which used a sample-barcoded 5' primer along with a J-beta primer mix. TCRdb independently ran MiXCR on the 5' RACE reads; one entry per CDR3 protein. This table holds roughly 1.4 million distinct CDR3 sequences, 55% to 75% found once. Notes on the study in general: Comparison with aged donors showed that long-lived donors had more naive CD4+ cells and higher diversity. No conclusive comparison of naive versus antigen-experienced cells was possible with unsorted PBMCs.

Ranging in age from about 6 to 100, the donors were healthy Caucasian individuals from Russia. As for this clonotype: As yet, its antigen is unknown.

The specimen sequenced was blood. This TCR was recovered from a man aged 18 to 29 in good health.

The CDR3 bases are TGCGCCAGCAGCTCAGACAAAAACATTCAGTACTTC. Residues: CASSSDKNIQYF. The chain is built from TRBV5-1 and TRBJ2-4; no clear D gene. The CDR3 has 12 residues. The germline gives CDR1 SGHRS, CDR2 YFSETQ. Trimming stripped 3 bases from V and 3 bases from J, with 4 bases between.